These 21 T cell receptor beta chains share one sample of origin, sequenced in a study of T cells in Graves' hyperthyroidism and ophthalmopathy (dated by TCRdb to 2018 to 2020). The library came from multiplex PCR. Instrument on record: Illumina HiSeq 2000. The TCR beta CDR3 regions were amplified from RNA transcripts. The first round of RT-PCR for the TCR CDR3 was performed with the HTBI primer set and the Qiagen OneStep RT-PCR kit. The raw public data were reprocessed by TCRdb itself: fastp quality trimming at Q25, MiXCR clonotype calling, in-frame beta chains only. Rows with one shared CDR3 protein collapse into an entry with the most common genes and DNA. Counted in this sample were 450,000 to 500,000 distinct CDR3 sequences; approximately 23% of them appeared once. Roughly 49% of the sample goes to the ten largest clones. The sample taken for sequencing was blood. The receptors were gathered from a woman aged 70-85 years with Graves' ophthalmopathy.

The gene calls are TRBV10-2 and TRBJ2-1, with 9 bases matching TRBD1. Germline CDR1 reads WSHSY; CDR2 reads SAAADI. The CDR3 covers 14 residues. V was clipped by 0 bases and J by 12 bases; unmatched bases: 6. In DNA form, the CDR3 reads TGCGCCAGCAGTGAGTCGGGGACAGGGTCGGGGCAGTTCTTC. It is translated as CASSESGTGSGQFF.

This clonotype was detected ten times or more. This rearrangement joins TRBV2 to TRBJ1-2; no definite D call. CDR1 SNHLY and CDR2 FYNNEI come from the germline V gene. This CDR3 has 14 residues. Trimming stripped 2 bases from V and 7 bases from J, with 14 bases between. CDR3: CASSESPLGSGYTF. The CDR3 region has the DNA TGTGCCAGCAGTGAAAGTCCACTGGGGAGTGGCTACACCTTC. The full variable domain, completed using reference TRBV2 and TRBJ1-2, is EPEVTQTPSHQVTQMGQEVILRCVPISNHLYFYWYRQILGQKVEFLVSFYNNEISEKSEIFDDQFSVERPDGSNFTLKIRSTKLEDSAMYFCASSESPLGSGYTFGSGTRLTVV.

In DNA form, the CDR3 reads TGCAGTGCTCCTAGAGGACCCGGGACTATTTACAATGAGCAGTTCTTC. This encodes CSAPRGPGTIYNEQFF. This chain links TRBV20-1 with TRBJ2-1, with 7 positions matching TRBD2. Germline CDR1 reads DFQATT; CDR2 reads SNEGSKA (reference sequence). The CDR3 contains 16 residues. V shed 5 bases and J 4 bases; nucleotides not matched to a gene: 14.

This clonotype was detected many times. The CDR3 here is CASSLAGDVAFF. The CDR3 DNA follows: TGTGCCAGCAGTTTAGCAGGAGACGTAGCTTTCTTT. The rearrangement links TRBV27 to TRBJ1-1; D gene uncertain. The germline V and J ends were trimmed by 2 bases and 10 bases, with 11 bases remaining between them. CDR3 length equals 12 residues. Germline loops: CDR1 MNHEY, CDR2 SMNVEV (reference sequence).

This clonotype was recorded at least ten times. This chain uses TRBV2 with TRBJ2-1; 10 bases fit TRBD2. Germline-derived CDR1 and CDR2 are SNHLY and FYNNEI. J was trimmed by 2 bases and V by 4 bases; bases with no gene match: 2. CDR3 length: 15 amino acids. This chain's CDR3 is CASSALAGAYNEQFF. Written as DNA, the CDR3 is TGTGCCAGCAGTGCGCTAGCGGGGGCCTACAATGAGCAGTTCTTC.

This clonotype was found once. V and J are TRBV19 and TRBJ2-2; D remains unclear. The CDR3 is 12 amino acids. V was cut by 4 bases and J by 7 bases, with 7 bases left in between. Germline-derived CDR1 and CDR2 are LNHDA and SQIVND (reference sequence). The DNA for the CDR3 is TGTGCCAGTAGTAGGTGGGACGGGGAGCTGTTTTTT. Translation gives CASSRWDGELFF.

The sample holds a few counts of this clonotype. One end of the junction fails to match germline, which may point to a read error. The chain employs TRBV7-3 and TRBJ2-2, with D possibly being TRBD1 or TRBD2 (5 bases each). The germline gives CDR1 SGHTA, CDR2 FQGTGA. The CDR3 contains 13 residues. The CDR3 DNA reads as TGTGCCAGCAGCTCCGGGACCACCGGGGAGTTGTTTTTT. Translation: CASSSGTTGELFF.

This chain joins TRBV7-8 and TRBJ1-2; D not resolved. CDR1 SGHVS and CDR2 FQNEAQ come from the germline V gene. Between the trimmed V and J ends, which lost 5 bases and 5 bases, there was a span of 21 bases. This CDR3 is 16 amino acids long. The CDR3 nucleotides read TGTGCCAGCAGCCCTAGCCGGTTGGTCTGGAAATATGGCTACACCTTC. Amino acids: CASSPSRLVWKYGYTF. Together with reference TRBV7-8 and TRBJ1-2, the CDR3 gives the full variable domain: GAGVSQSPRYKVAKRGQDVALRCDPISGHVSLFWYQQALGQGPEFLTYFQNEAQLDKSGLPSDRFFAERPEGSVSTLKIQRTQQEDSAVYLCASSPSRLVWKYGYTFGSGTRLTVV.

This clonotype was counted at least ten times. The genes are TRBV12-3 or TRBV12-4 and TRBJ2-3; TRBD2 aligns across 9 bases. Trimming cost V 5 bases and J 5 bases; bases outside gene matches: 8. This CDR3 is built from 15 residues. CDR3 nucleotide sequence: TGTGCCAGCAGTCTTAGCGGGAGAAGAGGAGATACGCAGTATTTT. Protein: CASSLSGRRGDTQYF.

The sample holds a few counts of this clonotype. The chain is built from TRBV6-2 or TRBV6-3 and TRBJ2-1; 7 positions agree with TRBD1. V lost 6 bases to trimming and J lost 6 bases; unmatched junction nucleotides: 11. This CDR3 has 15 amino acids. Germline CDR1 MNHEY, CDR2 SVGEGT. The CDR3 coding sequence is TGTGCCAGCAGAGAGAGACAGGGAAGGGTCAATGAGCAGTTCTTC. Translation: CASRERQGRVNEQFF.

The chain employs TRBV20-1 and TRBJ1-5; 11 bases agree with TRBD1. This CDR3 has 17 amino acids. The junction had 12 bases not matched to a gene; V was cut back by 6 bases and J by 2 bases. Germline CDR1 DFQATT, CDR2 SNEGSKA (reference sequence). The CDR3 sequence is CSASGQGAKGGNQPQHF. The CDR3 DNA reads TGCAGTGCCAGCGGACAGGGGGCTAAGGGCGGCAATCAGCCCCAGCATTTT.

The V call is TRBV7-2, the J call TRBJ2-1; 7 bases are a match to TRBD2. The CDR3 spans 17 residues. J gave up 1 base and V 3 bases, and 9 bases lay outside the gene matches. CDR1 is SGHTA and CDR2 is FQGNSA in the germline V gene. The CDR3, as DNA: TGTGCCAGCAGCTTCCGGGGTAGCGGGTGGTCCTACAATGAGCAGTTCTTC. Amino acid sequence: CASSFRGSGWSYNEQFF.

As concerns this clonotype: A much larger clone sits a single nucleotide away, making a read error possible. In this CDR3 the conserved last residue, phenylalanine or tryptophan, is missing, so a read error is likely. The gene calls are TRBV28 and TRBJ1-3; D is perhaps TRBD1 (5 bases). This CDR3 spans 16 amino acids. Germline values: CDR1 MDHEN, CDR2 SYDVKM. The V end lost 3 bases, the J end lost 2 bases, and 14 bases lay between the germline ends. CDR3 amino acids: CASSFGPGGTGNTIYV. Here the CDR3 DNA reads TGTGCCAGCAGTTTTGGACCGGGGGGGACTGGAAACACCATATATGTT.

This rearrangement joins TRBV10-3 to TRBJ1-6, with D maybe TRBD1 (5 bases). Germline V lookup: CDR1 ENHRY, CDR2 SYGVKD. V was trimmed by 4 bases and J by 1 base, leaving 8 bases between them. The CDR3 length is 15 residues. The CDR3 DNA follows: TGTGCCATCAGTGCCGGGGCATCCTATAATTCACCCCTCCACTTT. Encoded protein: CAISAGASYNSPLHF.

This clonotype was observed many times. The CDR3 spells CASSLTGTSTDTQYF. The CDR3 DNA reads TGCGCCAGCAGCCTGACAGGCACCTCCACAGATACGCAGTATTTT. The V call is TRBV5-1, the J call TRBJ2-3; the D gene is possibly TRBD1 (6 bases). Per germline, CDR1 SGHRS and CDR2 YFSETQ. This CDR3 spans 15 amino acids. V shed 4 bases and J shed 2 bases, with 14 bases lying between them.

In its sample, this clonotype was seen many times. V gene TRBV11-1 combines with J gene TRBJ2-1; 10 bases are a match to TRBD2. The germline V gene encodes CDR1 SGHAT and CDR2 FQDESV (reference sequence). This CDR3 spans 15 amino acids. The junction had 7 bases not matched to a gene; V was cut back by 5 bases and J by 6 bases. In DNA, the CDR3 is TGTGCCAGCAGCCCCGGGACTAGCGTGTCCAATGAGCAGTTCTTC. Protein: CASSPGTSVSNEQFF.

This clonotype turned up a few times. The V and J genes are TRBV27 and TRBJ2-7; 8 nucleotides align to TRBD2. The CDR3 consists of 15 residues. The ends lost 4 bases at V and 3 bases at J; junction bases unmatched: 8. Germline V gene lookup returns CDR1 MNHEY and CDR2 SMNVEV (reference sequence). This chain's CDR3 is CASSSLGLGNYEQYF. The CDR3 DNA reads TGTGCCAGCAGTTCCTTGGGACTAGGCAACTACGAGCAGTACTTC.

This clonotype turned up a few times. The rearrangement joins TRBV11-2 to TRBJ2-1, with D uncertain. Trimming took 1 base from V and 8 from J, leaving 12 bases between them. Germline CDR1 SGHAT, CDR2 FQNNGV. The CDR3 is 14 residues long. CDR3 sequence (DNA): TGTGCCAGCAGCTTAGTAGGCGTCGGTGATGAGCAGTTCTTC. It codes for CASSLVGVGDEQFF.

This clonotype appeared many times. The chain is built from TRBV9 and TRBJ2-1; 7 nucleotides align to TRBD1. V lost 0 bases, J lost 6 bases, and 6 bases stayed unmatched. Germline CDR1 reads SGDLS; CDR2 reads YYNGEE. This CDR3 is 15 amino acids long. This chain's CDR3 is CASSVGRDSPNEQFF. DNA of the CDR3: TGTGCCAGCAGCGTAGGAAGGGACAGCCCCAATGAGCAGTTCTTC.

J is TRBJ2-1 and V is TRBV7-9, with 9 bases lining up with TRBD2. Germline assignment: CDR1 SEHNR and CDR2 FQNEAQ (reference sequence). Unmatched junction bases numbered 5, after V lost 5 bases and J lost 9 bases. This CDR3 has 13 amino acids. The CDR3 reads CASSLIAGVEQFF. The CDR3 DNA sequence: TGTGCCAGCAGCCTAATAGCGGGAGTTGAGCAGTTCTTC.

Many counts were recorded for this clonotype. The chain links TRBV3-1 to TRBJ1-1; D is unresolved. Per germline, CDR1 LGHDT and CDR2 YNNKEL (reference sequence). Trimming took 5 bases from V and 1 from J, leaving 11 bases between them. The CDR3 runs 14 residues. The CDR3 spells CASSASGRNTEAFF. The DNA for the CDR3 is TGTGCCAGCAGCGCCTCGGGGAGGAACACTGAAGCTTTCTTT.